These T cell receptor beta chains were read from a single sample in a study of blood T cell repertoires in COVID-19. Measured with immunoSEQ multiplex PCR; TCRdb has only the in-frame clones, and not every one. The sample holds 35,000 to 45,000 clones, roughly 90% seen once. The sequenced sample consisted of peripheral blood. Source of these receptors: a human donor in a cohort sampled during active COVID-19. Each CDR3 is given with its conserved first and last residue. Each record gives: CDR3 protein, CDR3 DNA, D gene, J gene, clone size, V gene. A D gene is named only where the DNA matches it firmly. Not every row has a clone size; where given, it reads once, few, many or a size class.

cdr3_aa: CASTQNPGSYEQYF
cdr3_nt: TGTGCCAGCACCCAAAACCCAGGGTCCTACGAGCAGTACTTC
d_call: -
j_call: TRBJ2-7
clone_size: -
v_call: TRBV9

cdr3_aa: CASSDPYSKHNEQFF
cdr3_nt: TGTGCCAGCAGTGACCCCTATAGTAAACACAATGAGCAGTTCTTC
d_call: -
j_call: TRBJ2-1
clone_size: -
v_call: TRBV6-4

cdr3_aa: CASSLPTSGGIQETQYF
cdr3_nt: TGTGCCAGCAGCTTGCCAACTAGCGGGGGGATTCAAGAGACCCAGTACTTC
d_call: TRBD2
j_call: TRBJ2-5
clone_size: -
v_call: TRBV7-9

cdr3_aa: CASIKGGRTYGYTF
cdr3_nt: TGTGCCAGCATCAAGGGTGGCAGGACTTATGGCTACACCTTC
d_call: -
j_call: TRBJ1-2
clone_size: -
v_call: TRBV6-5

cdr3_aa: CASSLTRQGAGELFF
cdr3_nt: TGTGCCAGCAGCTTAACCCGGCAGGGCGCCGGGGAGCTGTTTTTT
d_call: -
j_call: TRBJ2-2
clone_size: -
v_call: TRBV7-3

cdr3_aa: CASSLSGTSGGLNTQYF
cdr3_nt: TGTGCCAGCAGTTTATCGGGGACTAGCGGGGGTCTGAATACGCAGTATTTT
d_call: TRBD2
j_call: TRBJ2-3
clone_size: once
v_call: TRBV27

cdr3_aa: CASRPDNSYEQYF
cdr3_nt: TGTGCCAGCAGACCAGACAACTCCTACGAGCAGTACTTC
d_call: -
j_call: TRBJ2-7
clone_size: -
v_call: TRBV6-5

cdr3_aa: CASSLEGYNSPLHF
cdr3_nt: TGTGCCAGCAGCTTAGAGGGCTACAATTCACCCCTCCACTTT
d_call: -
j_call: TRBJ1-6
clone_size: -
v_call: TRBV11-2

cdr3_aa: CASSRGQVTGELFF
cdr3_nt: TGTGCCAGCAGCCGTGGACAAGTAACCGGGGAGCTGTTTTTT
d_call: -
j_call: TRBJ2-2
clone_size: -
v_call: TRBV11-3

cdr3_aa: CASIPGGQVYGYTF
cdr3_nt: TGTGCCAGTATCCCCGGGGGACAGGTCTATGGCTACACCTTC
d_call: TRBD1
j_call: TRBJ1-2
clone_size: -
v_call: TRBV5-6

cdr3_aa: CATGRLAGFLSYNEQFF
cdr3_nt: TGTGCCACCGGAAGGCTAGCGGGGTTTCTCTCCTACAATGAGCAGTTCTTC
d_call: TRBD2
j_call: TRBJ2-1
clone_size: -
v_call: TRBV10-3

cdr3_aa: CASSLFAGPQETQYF
cdr3_nt: TGTGCCAGCAGCTTGTTTGCAGGGCCGCAAGAGACCCAGTACTTC
d_call: -
j_call: TRBJ2-5
clone_size: -
v_call: TRBV11-2

cdr3_aa: CASSLVVGGAVTEAFF
cdr3_nt: TGTGCCAGCAGCTTAGTTGTTGGGGGGGCGGTCACTGAAGCTTTCTTT
d_call: -
j_call: TRBJ1-1
clone_size: once
v_call: TRBV7-8

cdr3_aa: CSVDFRGSSYNEQFF
cdr3_nt: TGCAGCGTTGATTTTCGGGGGAGCTCCTACAATGAGCAGTTCTTC
d_call: -
j_call: TRBJ2-1
clone_size: -
v_call: TRBV29-1

cdr3_aa: CASRVSSGGPNTGELFF
cdr3_nt: TGTGCCAGCAGAGTGAGTAGCGGGGGACCGAACACCGGGGAGCTGTTTTTT
d_call: TRBD2
j_call: TRBJ2-2
clone_size: -
v_call: TRBV11-3

cdr3_aa: CASSRDRGGEKLFF
cdr3_nt: TGTGCCAGCAGCAGAGACAGGGGGGGAGAAAAACTGTTTTTT
d_call: TRBD1
j_call: TRBJ1-4
clone_size: -
v_call: TRBV11-3

cdr3_aa: CASSSRGYGYTF
cdr3_nt: TGTGCCAGTAGTAGCAGGGGGTACGGCTACACCTTC
d_call: TRBD1
j_call: TRBJ1-2
clone_size: few
v_call: TRBV19

cdr3_aa: CASSRGGGEETQYF
cdr3_nt: TGCGCCAGCAGCCGGGGGGGCGGGGAGGAGACCCAGTACTTC
d_call: TRBD2
j_call: TRBJ2-5
clone_size: -
v_call: TRBV5-1

cdr3_aa: CASGDRANQPQHF
cdr3_nt: TGTGCCAGCGGTGACAGGGCCAATCAGCCCCAGCATTTT
d_call: TRBD1
j_call: TRBJ1-5
clone_size: -
v_call: TRBV27

cdr3_aa: CASRQAQGPVAEAFF
cdr3_nt: TGTGCCAGCAGGCAAGCACAGGGACCGGTCGCTGAAGCTTTCTTT
d_call: -
j_call: TRBJ1-1
clone_size: -
v_call: TRBV27

cdr3_aa: CASSSEGVAGGASTDTQYF
cdr3_nt: TGTGCCAGCAGCTCTGAGGGGGTAGCGGGGGGCGCTAGCACAGATACGCAGTATTTT
d_call: TRBD2
j_call: TRBJ2-3
clone_size: few
v_call: TRBV5-4

cdr3_aa: CASSPGQANQPQHF
cdr3_nt: TGTGCCAGCAGCCCGGGACAGGCCAATCAGCCCCAGCATTTT
d_call: -
j_call: TRBJ1-5
clone_size: few
v_call: TRBV21-1

cdr3_aa: CASSPFPSTGEQFF
cdr3_nt: TGTGCCAGCAGCCCGTTCCCCTCTACTGGTGAGCAGTTCTTC
d_call: -
j_call: TRBJ2-1
clone_size: -
v_call: TRBV7-8

cdr3_aa: CASSTRTSWSSYNEQFF
cdr3_nt: TGTGCCAGTAGTACCCGTACCTCGTGGAGCTCCTACAATGAGCAGTTCTTC
d_call: -
j_call: TRBJ2-1
clone_size: -
v_call: TRBV19

cdr3_aa: CAWSRGGANTEAFF
cdr3_nt: TGTGCCTGGAGTCGAGGGGGCGCGAACACTGAAGCTTTCTTT
d_call: TRBD1
j_call: TRBJ1-1
clone_size: once
v_call: TRBV30

cdr3_aa: CSASPTSGGPTDTQYF
cdr3_nt: TGCAGTGCTAGTCCGACTAGCGGGGGGCCCACAGATACGCAGTATTTT
d_call: TRBD2
j_call: TRBJ2-3
clone_size: -
v_call: TRBV20-1

cdr3_aa: CASSQDNTGYNEQFF
cdr3_nt: TGCGCCAGCAGCCAAGATAATACTGGCTACAATGAGCAGTTCTTC
d_call: -
j_call: TRBJ2-1
clone_size: -
v_call: TRBV4-1

cdr3_aa: CSVGSGGPYEQYF
cdr3_nt: TGCAGCGTTGGGTCAGGGGGTCCCTACGAGCAGTACTTC
d_call: TRBD1
j_call: TRBJ2-7
clone_size: -
v_call: TRBV29-1

cdr3_aa: CASRDYQETQYF
cdr3_nt: TGTGCCAGCAGGGACTACCAAGAGACCCAGTACTTC
d_call: -
j_call: TRBJ2-5
clone_size: -
v_call: TRBV5-5

cdr3_aa: CASGTGTRYEQYF
cdr3_nt: TGCGCCAGCGGTACAGGGACGCGGTACGAGCAGTACTTC
d_call: -
j_call: TRBJ2-7
clone_size: -
v_call: TRBV4-1

cdr3_aa: CAWSVEGQAYEQYF
cdr3_nt: TGTGCCTGGAGTGTAGAGGGACAGGCGTACGAGCAGTACTTC
d_call: TRBD1
j_call: TRBJ2-7
clone_size: -
v_call: TRBV30

cdr3_aa: CASSSRTGTSGPNSPTDTQYF
cdr3_nt: TGTGCCAGCAGCTCCCGCACCGGGACTAGCGGGCCGAATTCTCCCACAGATACGCAGTATTTT
d_call: TRBD2
j_call: TRBJ2-3
clone_size: -
v_call: TRBV13

cdr3_aa: CASSMQGTTEAFF
cdr3_nt: TGTGCCAGTAGTATGCAGGGGACCACTGAAGCTTTCTTT
d_call: -
j_call: TRBJ1-1
clone_size: -
v_call: TRBV19

cdr3_aa: CASSFRSRDTQYF
cdr3_nt: TGTGCCAGCAGCTTCAGGTCTCGAGATACGCAGTATTTT
d_call: -
j_call: TRBJ2-3
clone_size: -
v_call: TRBV5-6

cdr3_aa: CASRTRDTFSYEQYF
cdr3_nt: TGTGCCAGCAGGACCCGGGACACTTTTTCCTACGAGCAGTACTTC
d_call: -
j_call: TRBJ2-7
clone_size: few
v_call: TRBV6-5

cdr3_aa: CASSARKGGAGVLYGYTF
cdr3_nt: TGTGCCAGCAGTGCCAGAAAGGGGGGGGCAGGGGTTCTCTATGGCTACACCTTC
d_call: -
j_call: TRBJ1-2
clone_size: -
v_call: TRBV6-1

cdr3_aa: CASSPQTGAYNEQFF
cdr3_nt: TGTGCTAGCAGTCCTCAGACAGGGGCCTACAATGAGCAGTTCTTC
d_call: TRBD1
j_call: TRBJ2-1
clone_size: -
v_call: TRBV7-7

cdr3_aa: CASSSSSFTQYF
cdr3_nt: TGTGCCAGCAGTTCCTCTTCGTTCACGCAGTATTTT
d_call: -
j_call: TRBJ2-3
clone_size: -
v_call: TRBV5-6

cdr3_aa: CASSYQGGDTGELFF
cdr3_nt: TGTGCCAGCAGTTACCAGGGGGGAGACACCGGGGAGCTGTTTTTT
d_call: -
j_call: TRBJ2-2
clone_size: -
v_call: TRBV6-5

cdr3_aa: CASSIDRLSNQPQHF
cdr3_nt: TGTGCCAGTAGTATCGACAGGCTTAGCAATCAGCCCCAGCATTTT
d_call: -
j_call: TRBJ1-5
clone_size: -
v_call: TRBV19

cdr3_aa: CASRGQGRDYGYTF
cdr3_nt: TGTGCCAGCAGGGGACAGGGTCGAGACTATGGCTACACCTTC
d_call: TRBD1
j_call: TRBJ1-2
clone_size: once
v_call: TRBV6-5

cdr3_aa: CASSLSGTDYGYTF
cdr3_nt: TGTGCCAGCAGTTTAAGTGGCACCGACTATGGCTACACCTTC
d_call: -
j_call: TRBJ1-2
clone_size: -
v_call: TRBV27

cdr3_aa: CASTSQGDRSLHF
cdr3_nt: TGTGCCAGCACCTCACAGGGGGATAGGTCCCTCCACTTT
d_call: TRBD1
j_call: TRBJ1-6
clone_size: -
v_call: TRBV28

cdr3_aa: CAISGPATRRNHNEQFF
cdr3_nt: TGTGCCATCAGCGGCCCGGCGACTAGACGGAATCACAATGAGCAGTTCTTC
d_call: -
j_call: TRBJ2-1
clone_size: -
v_call: TRBV10-3

cdr3_aa: CASSSFRRDFSHTQYF
cdr3_nt: TGTGCCAGCAGCTCTTTTCGCCGGGACTTTTCCCATACGCAGTATTTT
d_call: -
j_call: TRBJ2-3
clone_size: -
v_call: TRBV7-9